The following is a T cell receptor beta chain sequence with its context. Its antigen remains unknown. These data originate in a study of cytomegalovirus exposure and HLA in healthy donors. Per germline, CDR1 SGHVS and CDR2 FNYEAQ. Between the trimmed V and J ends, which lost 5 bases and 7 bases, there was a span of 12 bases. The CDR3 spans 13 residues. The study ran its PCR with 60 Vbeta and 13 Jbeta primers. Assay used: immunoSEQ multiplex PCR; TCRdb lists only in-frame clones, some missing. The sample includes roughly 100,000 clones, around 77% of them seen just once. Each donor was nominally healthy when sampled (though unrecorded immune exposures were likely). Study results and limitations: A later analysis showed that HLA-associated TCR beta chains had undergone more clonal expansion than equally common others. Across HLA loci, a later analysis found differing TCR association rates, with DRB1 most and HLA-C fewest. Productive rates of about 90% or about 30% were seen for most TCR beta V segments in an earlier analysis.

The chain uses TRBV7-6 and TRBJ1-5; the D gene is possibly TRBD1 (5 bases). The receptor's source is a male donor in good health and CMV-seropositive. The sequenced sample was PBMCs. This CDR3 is CASSSREWQPQHF. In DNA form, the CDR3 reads TGTGCCAGCAGCAGCAGGGAATGGCAGCCCCAGCATTTT. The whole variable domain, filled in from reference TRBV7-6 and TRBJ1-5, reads GAGVSQSPRYKVTKRGQDVALRCDPISGHVSLYWYRQALGQGPEFLTYFNYEAQQDKSGLPNDRFSAERPEGSISTLTIQRTEQRDSAMYRCASSSREWQPQHFGDGTRLSIL.